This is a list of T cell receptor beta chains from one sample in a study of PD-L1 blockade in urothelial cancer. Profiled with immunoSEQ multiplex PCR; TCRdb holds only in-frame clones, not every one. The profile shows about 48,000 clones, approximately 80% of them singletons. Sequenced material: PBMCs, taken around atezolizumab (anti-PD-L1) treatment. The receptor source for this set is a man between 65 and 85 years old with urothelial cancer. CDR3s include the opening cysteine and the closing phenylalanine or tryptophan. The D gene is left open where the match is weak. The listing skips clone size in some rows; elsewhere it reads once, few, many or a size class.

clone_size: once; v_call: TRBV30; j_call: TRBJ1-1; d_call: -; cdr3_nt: TGTGCCTGGAACCCCGGGGTGAACACTGAAGCTTTCTTT; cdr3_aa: CAWNPGVNTEAFF
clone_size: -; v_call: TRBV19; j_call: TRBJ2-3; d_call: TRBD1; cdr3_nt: TGTGCCAGTAGTATACAGGGGGCGGATACGCAGTATTTT; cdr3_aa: CASSIQGADTQYF
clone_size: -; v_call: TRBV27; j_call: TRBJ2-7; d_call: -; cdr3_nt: TGTGCCAGCAGTTTATCGTTACCGGATAGCGGAGACTACGAGCAGTACTTC; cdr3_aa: CASSLSLPDSGDYEQYF
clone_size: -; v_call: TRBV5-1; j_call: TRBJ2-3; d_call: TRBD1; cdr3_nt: TGCGCCAGCAGCTTGGGCTTGGGACAGTCTTTTAGGGATGGAGATACGCAGTATTTT; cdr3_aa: CASSLGLGQSFRDGDTQYF
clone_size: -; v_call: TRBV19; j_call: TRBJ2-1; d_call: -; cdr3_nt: TGTGCCAGTAGTATCGACTTGCTACCCTACAATGAGCAGTTCTTC; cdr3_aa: CASSIDLLPYNEQFF
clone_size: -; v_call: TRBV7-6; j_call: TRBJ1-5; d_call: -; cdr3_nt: TGTGCCAGCAGCTCTACAGGGTCCAATCAGCCCCAGCATTTT; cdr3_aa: CASSSTGSNQPQHF
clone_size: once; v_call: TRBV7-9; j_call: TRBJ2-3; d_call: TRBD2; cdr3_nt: TGTGCCAGCAGCTTGGGACTAGCGGGAGTAGACACAGATACGCAGTATTTT; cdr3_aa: CASSLGLAGVDTDTQYF
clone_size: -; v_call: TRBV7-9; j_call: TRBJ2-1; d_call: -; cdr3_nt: TGTGCCAGCAGCTTTGGTGAACGGGACAATGAGCAGTTCTTC; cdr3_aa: CASSFGERDNEQFF
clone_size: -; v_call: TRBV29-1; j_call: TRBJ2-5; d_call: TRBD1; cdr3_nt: TGCAGCGTTGAAGAGGGACAGGGATATGAGACCCAGTACTTC; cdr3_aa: CSVEEGQGYETQYF
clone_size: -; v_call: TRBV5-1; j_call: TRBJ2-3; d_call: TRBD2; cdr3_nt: TGCGCCAGCAGCAAAACGGGACTAGCGGGAGGAGGGGATACGCAGTATTTT; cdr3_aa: CASSKTGLAGGGDTQYF
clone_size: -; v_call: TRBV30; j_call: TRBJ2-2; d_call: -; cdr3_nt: TGTGCCTGGAGTGTACTCTTCTTCAGGGCTAACACCGGGGAGCTGTTTTTT; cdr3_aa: CAWSVLFFRANTGELFF
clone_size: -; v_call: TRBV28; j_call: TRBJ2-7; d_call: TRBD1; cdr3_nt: TGTGCCAGCAGTTTAGGGAGTGGACAGGGCTACGAGCAGTACTTC; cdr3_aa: CASSLGSGQGYEQYF
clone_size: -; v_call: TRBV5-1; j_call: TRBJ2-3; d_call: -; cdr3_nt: TGCGCCAGCAGCTTGGCCGCGGATACGCAGTATTTT; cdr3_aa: CASSLAADTQYF
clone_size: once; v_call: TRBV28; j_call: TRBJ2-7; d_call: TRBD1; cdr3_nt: TGTGCCAGCAGTACCCCTGGACAGGGGACGAGTGAGCAGTACTTC; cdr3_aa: CASSTPGQGTSEQYF
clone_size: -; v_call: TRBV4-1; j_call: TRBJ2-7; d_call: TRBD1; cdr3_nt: TGCGCCAGCAGCCAAGAGCAGGGGGCGATGGACGAGCAGTACTTC; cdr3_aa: CASSQEQGAMDEQYF
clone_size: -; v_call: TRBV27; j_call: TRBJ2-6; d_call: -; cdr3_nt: TGTGCCAGCAGTTTAGAGGTAAGGACGGAGGCTTTTTACCCTGGGGCCAACGTCCTGACTTTC; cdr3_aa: CASSLEVRTEAFYPGANVLTF